The 15 T cell receptor beta chains below were found in one sample sequenced in a study of technical replicates of blood from several donors. Sequenced by immunoSEQ multiplex PCR; TCRdb stores in-frame clones only, minus some. This table has more than 65,000 clones, about 90% appearing once. Sequencing was done on a sample of PBMCs. The receptors were sampled from a human donor in good health. Some clones in this sample may be carry-over from other donors' samples.

The chain joins TRBV5-6 to TRBJ1-1; D might be TRBD1 (5 bases). The CDR3 covers 13 residues. Germline V lookup: CDR1 SGHDT, CDR2 YYEEEE. V was cut by 7 bases and J by 2 bases, with 12 bases left in between. The CDR3 DNA reads as TGTGCCAGCCTGCTTAGGACAAACACTGAAGCTTTCTTT. Its protein product is CASLLRTNTEAFF.

As DNA, the CDR3 is TGCAGCGTTGATTGGCCTGAGCAGTTCTTC. Protein product: CSVDWPEQFF. The chain recombines TRBV29-1 with TRBJ2-1; D uncertain. The CDR3 sequence is 10 residues long. Per the germline V gene, CDR1 is SQVTM and CDR2 is ANQGSEA. Trimming left V 3 bases short and J 9 bases short, with 6 bases between.

The J gene is TRBJ2-1, the V gene TRBV7-6; 11 bases are shared with TRBD2. The length of the CDR3 is 16 residues. After removal of 5 bases from V and 13 bases from J, the junction contained 16 bases not matched to a gene. Germline V lookup: CDR1 SGHVS, CDR2 FNYEAQ. Here the CDR3 reads CASSTGLAGGGWEQFF. The CDR3 region has the DNA TGTGCCAGCAGCACCGGACTAGCGGGTGGTGGGTGGGAACAGTTCTTC.

The rearrangement joins TRBV7-9 to TRBJ2-6; 8 bases fit TRBD2. Germline V gene data show CDR1 as SEHNR and CDR2 as FQNEAQ (reference sequence). After removal of 5 bases from V and 1 base from J, the junction contained 13 bases not matched to a gene. CDR3 size: 19 residues. DNA for the CDR3: TGTGCCAGCAGCCTAGGGGCGGGAGGCAGGGGATCTGGGGCCAACGTCCTGACTTTC. Its translation: CASSLGAGGRGSGANVLTF.

The V gene is TRBV6-5, the J gene TRBJ1-2; 9 bases match TRBD1. Germline assignment: CDR1 MNHEY and CDR2 SVGAGI. Trimming cost V 5 bases and J 8 bases; bases outside gene matches: 9. The length of the CDR3 is 14 residues. This CDR3 is CASSPNRGLRGYTF. The CDR3 DNA reads TGTGCCAGCAGTCCAAACAGGGGGCTAAGAGGCTACACCTTC.

The rearrangement links TRBV4-2 to TRBJ2-7; 14 bases agree with TRBD2. CDR3 length equals 14 residues. J lost 5 bases, V lost 4 bases, and 1 base had no gene match. Germline V gene sequence: CDR1 LGHNA, CDR2 YNFKEQ. The CDR3 DNA follows: TGTGCCAGCAGCCCGGGACTAGCGGGAGACGAGCAGTACTTC. It translates to CASSPGLAGDEQYF.

The chain employs TRBV7-7 and TRBJ2-7; 10 bases align to TRBD1. CDR3 length: 15 residues. V lost 5 bases, J lost 7 bases, and 11 bases stayed unmatched. Per germline, CDR1 SSHAT and CDR2 FNYEAQ (reference sequence). The CDR3 DNA follows: TGTGCCAGCAGCCCGGGAGGGGGACAGGGGACTGAGCAGTACTTC. It specifies CASSPGGGQGTEQYF. Looking up the rest from reference TRBV7-7 and TRBJ2-7 gives the full variable domain: GAGVSQSPRYKVTKRGQDVTLRCDPISSHATLYWYQQALGQGPEFLTYFNYEAQPDKSGLPSDRFSAERPEGSISTLTIQRTEQRDSAMYRCASSPGGGQGTEQYFGPGTRLTVT.

The chain employs TRBV7-2 and TRBJ2-2, with D possibly matching TRBD2 (6 bases). In germline, CDR1 is SGHTA, CDR2 FQGNSA. V was pared by 5 bases and J by 4 bases, with 14 bases between. This CDR3 is built from 15 residues. CDR3 in amino acids: CASSPRLGVTGELFF. Here the CDR3 DNA reads TGTGCCAGCAGCCCGCGACTAGGGGTCACCGGGGAGCTGTTTTTT.

This clone showed up just a few times. The CDR3 bases are TGTGCCAGCAGTGTAACCGGGACAGGGAGTGGAAACACCATATATTTT. It translates to CASSVTGTGSGNTIYF. The chain joins TRBV6-6 to TRBJ1-3; 9 bases are shared with TRBD1. J lost 3 bases, V lost 5 bases, and 8 bases had no gene match. Germline V gene sequence: CDR1 MNHNY, CDR2 SVGAGI (reference sequence). This CDR3 is 16 amino acids long.

The rearrangement uses TRBV5-1 and TRBJ1-3; 8 nucleotides match TRBD1. J lost 4 bases, V lost 1 base, and 4 bases had no gene match. Germline V gene data show CDR1 as SGHRS and CDR2 as YFSETQ. This CDR3 spans 15 amino acids. This chain's CDR3 is CASSLSGGDGNTIYF. CDR3 in DNA: TGCGCCAGCAGCTTGTCAGGGGGCGACGGAAACACCATATATTTT.

By sample fraction, this clone is large. This sample also contains other DNA sequences that code for the same CDR3. The chain has TRBV5-1 and TRBJ1-1, with D possibly being TRBD1 (6 bases). The CDR3 length is 14 residues. The V end lost 0 bases, the J end lost 3 bases, and 9 bases lay between the germline ends. In germline, CDR1 is SGHRS, CDR2 YFSETQ. The CDR3 protein is CASSLGGGYTEAFF. The CDR3 nucleotides are TGCGCCAGCAGCTTGGGAGGGGGATACACTGAAGCTTTCTTT.

The J gene is TRBJ2-7, the V gene TRBV18, with D possibly TRBD2 on 5 matching bases. Trimming pared 2 bases from V and 6 bases from J, leaving 8 bases between. CDR3 length equals 12 residues. CDR1 KGHSH and CDR2 LQKENI come from the germline V gene. CDR3 in amino acids: CASSPFEGEQYF. CDR3 DNA sequence: TGTGCCAGCTCACCATTCGAGGGCGAGCAGTACTTC.

This clone was picked up one time. The genes are TRBV19 and TRBJ2-2; D is possibly TRBD2 (6 bases). This CDR3 contains 13 residues. The V and J ends lost 6 bases and 5 bases respectively, with 10 bases between them. The V gene's germline CDR1 is LNHDA and CDR2 SQIVND (reference sequence). The CDR3 DNA is TGTGCCAGTAGGACTAGACAAACCGGGGAGCTGTTTTTT. It yields the protein CASRTRQTGELFF.

This sequence joins TRBV4-1 and TRBJ2-1, with TRBD1 matching 7 bases. Germline V gene sequence: CDR1 MGHRA, CDR2 YSYEKL. Trimming removed 2 bases from V and 4 bases from J; junction bases left unmatched: 5. CDR3 length equals 15 residues. CDR3 sequence reads: CASSQPTQGYNEQFF. The CDR3 nucleotides read TGCGCCAGCAGCCAACCTACACAGGGGTACAATGAGCAGTTCTTC.

The sample holds one count of this clone. CDR3 nucleotides: TGTGCCAGCTCCTCTCCGGGGGGCTTCTACGAGCAGTACTTC. Amino acids: CASSSPGGFYEQYF. This sequence joins TRBV18 and TRBJ2-7; possibly TRBD2 for D (7 bases). Germline V gene lookup returns CDR1 KGHSH and CDR2 LQKENI. V was clipped by 6 bases and J by 3 bases, with 15 bases between them. The CDR3 runs to 14 residues. The complete variable domain, with remaining parts taken from reference TRBV18 and TRBJ2-7, reads NAGVMQNPRHLVRRRGQEARLRCSPMKGHSHVYWYRQLPEEGLKFMVYLQKENIIDESGMPKERFSAEFPKEGPSILRIQQVVRGDSAAYFCASSSPGGFYEQYFGPGTRLTVT.